A single sample gave rise to the 9 T cell receptor beta chains below, sequenced in a study of intratumoral heterogeneity in liver cancer. Produced via immunoSEQ multiplex PCR; TCRdb's table is partial and in-frame only. Altogether 20,000 or so clones are present, 73% being singletons, with the ten largest covering roughly 15%. The sample was tumor-adjacent normal tissue, taken before any cancer treatment. The receptor source for this set is a woman aged 70 to 79 with hepatocellular carcinoma.

V and J are TRBV7-2 and TRBJ1-2, with 12 positions matching TRBD1. The CDR3 sequence is 16 residues long. Germline trimming cut 5 bases from V and 8 bases from J; bases unmatched to any gene: 12. Looked up from germline, CDR1 is SGHTA and CDR2 is FQGNSA. In DNA form, the CDR3 reads TGTGCCAGCAGCAAACCACCGGGACAGGGGGCGCGCGGCTACACCTTC. This sequence encodes CASSKPPGQGARGYTF.

The chain uses TRBV6-5 and TRBJ1-3, with D unclear. Trimming left V 2 bases short and J 0 bases short, with 11 bases between. CDR1 and CDR2 from the germline V gene are MNHEY and SVGAGI. The CDR3 is 16 residues long. In DNA form, the CDR3 reads TGTGCCAGCAGTTACGGCTCACGGAGCTCTGGAAACACCATATATTTT. Translation: CASSYGSRSSGNTIYF.

This clone was observed a handful of times. The V and J genes are TRBV28 and TRBJ1-2, with TRBD1 as a possible D gene (6 bases). Trimming left V 5 bases short and J 4 bases short, with 20 bases between. The CDR3 covers 16 residues. From germline, CDR1 is MDHEN and CDR2 SYDVKM. CDR3: CASSTQGSLGSYGYTF. CDR3 nucleotide sequence: TGTGCCAGCAGTACTCAGGGGTCCCTAGGCTCCTATGGCTACACCTTC.

This chain connects TRBV2 to TRBJ2-7, with D maybe TRBD1 (6 bases). The germline V gene encodes CDR1 SNHLY and CDR2 FYNNEI. There are 11 residues in the CDR3. The germline V and J ends were trimmed by 6 bases and 5 bases, with 8 bases remaining between them. CDR3 nucleotides: TGTGCCAGCAGAGGGGGAGACGAGCAGTACTTC. This encodes CASRGGDEQYF.

Here the CDR3 reads CASRRTGYGYTF. CDR3 DNA: TGTGCCAGTAGACGGACAGGCTATGGCTACACCTTC. The gene calls are TRBV19 and TRBJ1-2; 7 bases are shared with TRBD1. The ends lost 6 bases at V and 4 bases at J; junction bases unmatched: 2. The V gene's germline CDR1 is LNHDA and CDR2 SQIVND (reference sequence). The CDR3 covers 12 residues.

This chain joins TRBV4-2 and TRBJ2-2; 14 bases fit TRBD2. This CDR3 region has 17 residues. With 4 bases clipped from V and 4 bases from J, the junction kept 5 bases outside the gene matches. From germline, CDR1 is LGHNA and CDR2 YNFKEQ. Here the CDR3 reads CASSPGLAGGSTGELFF. The CDR3 DNA is TGTGCCAGCAGCCCTGGACTAGCGGGAGGAAGCACCGGGGAGCTGTTTTTT.

This rearrangement joins TRBV5-1 to TRBJ2-5, with D perhaps matching TRBD1 or TRBD2 (5 bases each). Per germline, CDR1 SGHRS and CDR2 YFSETQ. This CDR3 is built from 16 residues. Trimming took 5 bases from V and 1 from J, leaving 18 bases between them. This CDR3 is CASSGTALALQETQYF. CDR3 nucleotides: TGCGCCAGCAGTGGGACGGCGCTTGCCCTCCAAGAGACCCAGTACTTC. The full variable domain, rest sourced from reference TRBV5-1 and TRBJ2-5, is KAGVTQTPRYLIKTRGQQVTLSCSPISGHRSVSWYQQTPGQGLQFLFEYFSETQRNKGNFPGRFSGRQFSNSRSEMNVSTLELGDSALYLCASSGTALALQETQYFGPGTRLLVL.

By frequency in the sample, this clone is medium-sized. The chain uses TRBV24-1 and TRBJ1-1, with TRBD1 identical over 7 bases. The germline V gene has CDR1 KGHDR and CDR2 SFDVKD. The CDR3 consists of 13 residues. J lost 4 bases, V lost 7 bases, and 5 bases had no gene match. The CDR3 DNA sequence: TGTGCCACCAGGGAGGGGGCCTTCACTGAAGCTTTCTTT. Its protein is CATREGAFTEAFF.

The rearrangement uses TRBV29-1 and TRBJ2-7; D possibly corresponds to TRBD1 (5 bases). Trimming left V 5 bases short and J 5 bases short, with 13 bases between. The germline gives CDR1 SQVTM, CDR2 ANQGSEA. The CDR3 has 12 amino acids. The CDR3 reads CSVSYQGDEQYF. The CDR3, as DNA: TGCAGCGTTTCATATCAGGGCGACGAGCAGTACTTC.